This T cell receptor beta chain was recorded in a study of blood T cell repertoires in COVID-19. On the study more broadly: The cDNA or gDNA used as material had been derived from T cells, B-cell-depleted T cells, or PBMCs.

Method: immunoSEQ multiplex PCR; TCRdb's copy keeps in-frame clones and lacks some. Among 45,000 to 65,000 clones, 88% were seen once, and the ten largest hold about 3%. The source of this sequence is a human donor in a cohort sampled during active COVID-19. The sequencing input was peripheral blood.

This CDR3 is CASSKGGGLTEAFF. The CDR3 DNA is TGTGCCAGCAGCAAAGGCGGAGGGTTAACTGAAGCTTTCTTT. The chain is built from TRBV11-3 and TRBJ1-1; D is ambiguous. Germline V gene sequence: CDR1 SGHNT, CDR2 YENEEA. The CDR3 has 14 residues. Trimming left V 5 bases short and J 5 bases short, with 15 bases between.